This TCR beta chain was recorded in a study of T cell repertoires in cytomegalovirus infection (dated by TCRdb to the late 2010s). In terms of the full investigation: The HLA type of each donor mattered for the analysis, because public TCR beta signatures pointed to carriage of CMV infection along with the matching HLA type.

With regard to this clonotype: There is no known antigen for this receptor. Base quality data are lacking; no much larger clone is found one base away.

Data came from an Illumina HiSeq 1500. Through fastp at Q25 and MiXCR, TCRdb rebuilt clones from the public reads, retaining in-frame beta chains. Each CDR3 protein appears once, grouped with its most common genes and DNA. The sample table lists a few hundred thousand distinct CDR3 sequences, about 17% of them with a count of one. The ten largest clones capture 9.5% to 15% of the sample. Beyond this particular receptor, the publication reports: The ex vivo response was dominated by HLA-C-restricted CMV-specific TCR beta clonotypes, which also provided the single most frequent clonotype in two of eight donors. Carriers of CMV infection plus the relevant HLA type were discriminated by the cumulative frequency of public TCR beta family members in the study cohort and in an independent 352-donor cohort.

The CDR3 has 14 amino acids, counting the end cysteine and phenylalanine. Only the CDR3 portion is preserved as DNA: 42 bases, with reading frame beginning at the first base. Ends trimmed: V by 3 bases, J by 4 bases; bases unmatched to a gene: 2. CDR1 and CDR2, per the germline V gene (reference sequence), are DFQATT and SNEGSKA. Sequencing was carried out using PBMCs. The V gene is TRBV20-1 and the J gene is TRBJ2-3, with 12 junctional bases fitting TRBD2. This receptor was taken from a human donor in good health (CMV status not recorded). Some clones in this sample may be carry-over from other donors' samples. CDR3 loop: CSASLAGGSDTQYF. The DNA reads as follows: TGCAGTGCTAGCCTAGCGGGGGGGTCAGATACGCAGTATTTT.